The next 11 T cell receptor beta chains were all read from a single sample in a study of identical twins. TCRdb re-derived calls from the 5' RACE reads in MiXCR, one entry per CDR3 protein. The repertoire holds around 960,000 distinct CDR3 sequences, with more than 9% as singletons. These data also formed part of another study, on yellow fever vaccine responses in identical twins.

Specimen: PBMCs. These receptor sequences come from a woman aged 18-29 years in good health.

This clonotype has a count of ten or more. This rearrangement joins TRBV10-3 to TRBJ2-4, with a possible D match to TRBD1 (5 bases). The CDR3 length is 14 residues. V gave up 2 bases and J gave up 6 bases, with 11 bases separating them. Germline V gene data show CDR1 as ENHRY and CDR2 as SYGVKD. In nucleotides, the CDR3 is TGTGCCATCAGTGAGGGTCAGGGTGGAAACATTCAGTACTTC. Its translation: CAISEGQGGNIQYF.

This clonotype was recorded many times. The chain joins TRBV9 to TRBJ2-2; D is perhaps TRBD1 or TRBD2 (5 bases each). The CDR3 is made up of 15 amino acids. V was pared by 4 bases and J by 0 bases, with 10 bases between. Per germline, CDR1 SGDLS and CDR2 YYNGEE. This CDR3 reads CASSRLGANTGELFF. In DNA form, the CDR3 reads TGTGCCAGCAGCCGCCTGGGGGCGAACACCGGGGAGCTGTTTTTT.

The rearrangement uses TRBV5-6 and TRBJ2-3; D might be TRBD1 or TRBD2, each matching 5 bases. V lost 0 bases, J lost 5 bases, and 13 bases lay in between. The CDR3 loop spans 15 amino acids. Germline CDR1 reads SGHDT; CDR2 reads YYEEEE. The CDR3 nucleotides read TGTGCCAGCAGCTTGGCGGGGACCACCAAAGATACGCAGTATTTT. Translating gives CASSLAGTTKDTQYF.

The gene calls are TRBV29-1 and TRBJ2-3, with D perhaps matching TRBD1 (6 bases). Germline lookup yields CDR1 SQVTM and CDR2 ANQGSEA. The V end lost 4 bases, the J end lost 6 bases, and 17 bases lay between the germline ends. This CDR3 comprises 14 residues. CDR3 bases: TGCAGCGTTGTAGTATTCAGGGGTTTTGATACGCAGTATTTT. It is translated as CSVVVFRGFDTQYF.

The sample holds many counts of this clonotype. This rearrangement joins TRBV20-1 to TRBJ2-3; a weak D match, TRBD2 (5 bases). CDR3 size: 16 residues. Trimming cost V 5 bases and J 2 bases, with 20 bases left between them. Germline loops: CDR1 DFQATT, CDR2 SNEGSKA (reference sequence). CDR3 amino acids: CSAPLAGGISTDTQYF. CDR3 DNA sequence: TGCAGTGCTCCCCTCGCGGGTGGCATTTCCACAGATACGCAGTATTTT.

The table lists this clonotype with a few counts. This chain links TRBV29-1 with TRBJ2-1, with 10 bases lining up with TRBD2. This CDR3 is built from 16 residues. Trimming at V came to 6 bases and at J to 1 base, leaving 9 bases not matched to a gene. CDR1 SQVTM and CDR2 ANQGSEA come from the germline V gene. The CDR3 DNA sequence: TGCAGCGTCCTAGGGGCTAGCGGGAGTTCCTACAATGAGCAGTTCTTC. It encodes CSVLGASGSSYNEQFF.

The chain uses TRBV2 and TRBJ1-2; D possibly corresponds to TRBD1 (6 bases). Germline-derived CDR1 and CDR2 are SNHLY and FYNNEI. Trimming stripped 8 bases from V and 2 bases from J, with 15 bases between. The CDR3 length is 14 residues. CDR3 sequence (DNA): TGTGCCAGCCAGACAGGACTCGGGAACTATGGCTACACCTTC. Its translation is CASQTGLGNYGYTF.

V and J are TRBV15 and TRBJ2-7, with D perhaps matching TRBD2 (5 bases). V shed 4 bases and J shed 7 bases, with 20 bases lying between them. This CDR3 has 15 residues. CDR1 LNHNV and CDR2 YYDKDF come from the germline V gene (reference sequence). The CDR3 is CATSKRIGPEEEQYF. The CDR3 nucleotides read TGTGCCACCAGCAAGCGGATTGGTCCGGAGGAAGAGCAGTACTTC.

This clonotype came up a few times. V and J are TRBV20-1 and TRBJ2-5; D unclear. V lost 6 bases and J lost 0, with 8 bases in between. The CDR3 length is 12 residues. Germline V lookup: CDR1 DFQATT, CDR2 SNEGSKA (reference sequence). CDR3 residues: CSAPVYQETQYF. CDR3 nucleotide sequence: TGCAGTGCCCCAGTGTACCAAGAGACCCAGTACTTC.

This clonotype was picked up a small number of times. This sequence joins TRBV5-1 and TRBJ2-2, with D maybe TRBD2 (6 bases). V was cut by 2 bases and J by 4 bases, with 12 bases left in between. The germline V gene has CDR1 SGHRS and CDR2 YFSETQ. The CDR3 runs 15 residues. As DNA, the CDR3 is TGCGCCAGCAGCTTTCCGGGAGAGTCCACCGGGGAGCTGTTTTTT. Protein product: CASSFPGESTGELFF.

As to this clonotype: The junction does not match germline at one end; this may be a read error. CDR3 region: CVSRPAGAKNIQYF. CDR3 DNA sequence: TGTGTCAGCAGACCGGCGGGTGCCAAAAACATTCAGTACTTC. The genes are TRBV7-2 and TRBJ2-4, with D perhaps matching TRBD2 (5 bases). Germline V gives CDR1 SGHTA, CDR2 FQGNSA. The CDR3 is 14 amino acids. Filled out from reference TRBV7-2 and TRBJ2-4, the complete variable domain reads GAGVSQSPSNKVTEKGKDVELRCDPISGHTALYWYRQSLGQGLEFLIYFQGNSAPDKSGLPSDRFSAERTGGSVSTLTIQRTQQEDSAVYLCVSRPAGAKNIQYFGAGTRLSVL.